This T cell receptor beta chain originates from a study of regulatory T cells in long-lasting Graves disease. The study, taken as a whole, reports: Patients with persistent disease showed a bias toward TRBV28, TRBJ1-2 and TRBJ2-5. The work looked only at peripheral blood and did not look at thyroid tissue.

HTBI primers from iRepertoire and Arm-PCR of CDR3 regions yielded the TCR beta libraries. One entry per CDR3 protein results from TCRdb running MiXCR on the multiplex PCR reads. The data contain roughly 610,000 distinct CDR3 sequences, less than 20% of them singletons. This clonotype turned up a few times. The antigen is undetermined. Germline V gene sequence: CDR1 KGHDR, CDR2 SFDVKD. This CDR3 region has 16 residues. Trimming cost V 2 bases and J 7 bases, with 20 bases left between them. The time point was: newly diagnosed GD, antithyroid drugs for less than 3 months. PBMC-extracted RNA yielded the TCR library. The same specimen was also included in a second study, on T cells in Graves' hyperthyroidism and ophthalmopathy.

This chain joins TRBV24-1 and TRBJ2-7; tentatively, D is TRBD1 (5 bases). This receptor was identified in a woman in her thirties with Graves disease. This material consisted of peripheral blood mononuclear cells (PBMCs), taken at new diagnosis, from a patient treated with antithyroid drugs. CDR3 region: CATSDSLGARHEEQYF. The CDR3 nucleotides read TGTGCCACCAGTGATTCTTTAGGGGCGCGACATGAAGAGCAGTACTTC.